The 5 T cell receptor beta chains in this list originate from one sample, sequenced in a study of blood T cell repertoires in COVID-19. Some clones are missing from TCRdb's copy, which holds only in-frame ones; the method was immunoSEQ multiplex PCR. The data show tens of thousands of clones, 83% seen once. Sequenced input: peripheral blood. The receptors shown here come from a man aged 35-49 years with acute or convalescent COVID-19.

This chain connects TRBV7-9 to TRBJ1-1; D not certain. Germline loops: CDR1 SEHNR, CDR2 FQNEAQ (reference sequence). The CDR3 length is 12 residues. Trimming cost V 3 bases and J 11 bases, with 13 bases left between them. The CDR3 spells CASSFEKLQAFF. CDR3 nucleotide sequence: TGTGCCAGCAGCTTTGAAAAGTTGCAGGCTTTCTTT.

V is TRBV11-2 and J is TRBJ2-6, with 10 nucleotides matching TRBD2. The length of the CDR3 is 19 residues. V shed 4 bases and J 0 bases; nucleotides not matched to a gene: 9. Germline V gene data show CDR1 as SGHAT and CDR2 as FQNNGV. The CDR3 region has the DNA TGTGCCAGCAGCTCCCGTCCCACTAGCGGGGACTCTGGGGCCAACGTCCTGACTTTC. Translating gives CASSSRPTSGDSGANVLTF.

The rearrangement joins TRBV27 to TRBJ1-5, with no clear D. V dropped 8 bases and J dropped 7 bases, with 15 bases sitting between them. There are 13 residues in the CDR3. Germline lookup yields CDR1 MNHEY and CDR2 SMNVEV (reference sequence). CDR3 region: CASGSPGGQPQHF. In DNA form, the CDR3 reads TGTGCCAGCGGCAGCCCGGGTGGACAGCCCCAGCATTTT.

The rearrangement joins TRBV6-1 to TRBJ1-5; D may be TRBD1 (5 bases). Trimming left V 7 bases short and J 4 bases short, with 14 bases between. This CDR3 is built from 14 residues. CDR1 is MNHNS and CDR2 is SASEGT in the germline V gene. CDR3 in DNA: TGTGCCAGCAACACTGCACAGGTAAATCAGCCCCAGCATTTT. Translated, it gives CASNTAQVNQPQHF.

The chain links TRBV9 to TRBJ2-3; D uncertain. V dropped 0 bases and J dropped 2 bases, with 7 bases sitting between them. Germline assignment: CDR1 SGDLS and CDR2 YYNGEE. CDR3 length equals 14 residues. The CDR3 reads CASSVDTNTDTQYF. The DNA for the CDR3 is TGTGCCAGCAGCGTAGACACGAACACAGATACGCAGTATTTT.